These 17 T cell receptor beta chains were sequenced from one sample in a study of cytomegalovirus exposure and HLA in healthy donors. Primers: 60 Vbeta forward and 13 Jbeta reverse. Here immunoSEQ multiplex PCR was the method, and the copy in TCRdb shows in-frame clones only, minus some. The sample records roughly 81,000 clones, under 80% being singletons. The sequencing sample was made of PBMCs. Receptor source: a boy between 5 and 17 years old in good health and CMV-seronegative.

This clone was counted a single time. The V call is TRBV18, the J call TRBJ2-5, with a possible D match to TRBD1 (5 bases). CDR3 length: 16 amino acids. Between the trimmed V and J ends, which lost 4 bases and 5 bases, there was a span of 20 bases. The germline CDR1 and CDR2 sequences are KGHSH and LQKENI. Written as DNA, the CDR3 is TGTGCCAGCTCACAAAACCCTAGGCAGGGATCCGAGACCCAGTACTTC. Protein: CASSQNPRQGSETQYF. Using reference TRBV18 and TRBJ2-5 for the parts outside the CDR3, the full variable domain is NAGVMQNPRHLVRRRGQEARLRCSPMKGHSHVYWYRQLPEEGLKFMVYLQKENIIDESGMPKERFSAEFPKEGPSILRIQQVVRGDSAAYFCASSQNPRQGSETQYFGPGTRLLVL.

The chain couples TRBV29-1 to TRBJ2-7; 11 nucleotides match TRBD2. Germline trimming cut 3 bases from V and 4 bases from J; bases unmatched to any gene: 11. The V gene's germline CDR1 is SQVTM and CDR2 ANQGSEA. This CDR3 has 16 amino acids. This CDR3 is CSVEGLAGGLGYEQYF. In nucleotides, the CDR3 is TGCAGCGTTGAGGGTCTAGCGGGAGGTCTGGGGTACGAGCAGTACTTC.

This clone was counted between two and nine times. The chain employs TRBV10-2 and TRBJ2-5; maybe TRBD2 (6 bases). Germline V lookup: CDR1 WSHSY, CDR2 SAAADI. Trimming took off 6 bases at V and 5 bases at J, with 22 bases between the two ends. The CDR3 has 16 residues. This CDR3 reads CASRGGAFLGGETQYF. The CDR3 DNA is TGCGCCAGCAGGGGGGGAGCATTCTTGGGCGGGGAGACCCAGTACTTC.

The chain joins TRBV30 to TRBJ1-1; D is unresolved. The V end lost 2 bases, the J end lost 5 bases, and 12 bases lay between the germline ends. From germline, CDR1 is GTSNPN and CDR2 SVGIG (reference sequence). CDR3 length: 13 amino acids. The CDR3 DNA sequence: TGTGCCTGGAGTCTCGGGGAAGGGACTGAAGCTTTCTTT. Translation gives CAWSLGEGTEAFF.

The rearrangement uses TRBV5-4 and TRBJ2-7; TRBD2 aligns across 10 bases. With V trimmed by 4 bases and J by 1 base, 8 bases remained unmatched. CDR1 SGHNT and CDR2 YYREEE come from the germline V gene (reference sequence). The CDR3 contains 16 residues. The CDR3 nucleotides read TGTGCCAGCAGCCCGCACAATAGCGGGGGGTCCTACGAGCAGTACTTC. Its protein is CASSPHNSGGSYEQYF.

This chain connects TRBV6-4 to TRBJ2-3; D possibly corresponds to TRBD2 (7 bases). The CDR3 length is 14 residues. CDR1 and CDR2 from the germline V gene are MRHNA and SNTAGT. The ends were cut back, 2 bases at V and 6 bases at J, with 12 bases in the middle. CDR3 coding DNA: TGTGCCAGCAGTGACAGGGGGGGATCCGATACGCAGTATTTT. Residues: CASSDRGGSDTQYF.

V and J are TRBV5-8 and TRBJ2-2, with a possible D match to TRBD2 (5 bases). Germline CDR1 and CDR2: SGHTS and YDEGEE. Trimming left V 8 bases short and J 0 bases short, with 23 bases between. This CDR3 contains 18 residues. DNA of the CDR3: TGTGCCAGTGGCCTATCCAGGACGGACTTCGCGAACACCGGGGAGCTGTTTTTT. Protein product: CASGLSRTDFANTGELFF.

The chain has TRBV28 and TRBJ2-7; TRBD2 aligns across 11 bases. Germline trimming cut 4 bases from V and 2 bases from J; bases unmatched to any gene: 7. This CDR3 has 16 amino acids. CDR1 MDHEN and CDR2 SYDVKM come from the germline V gene. The CDR3 nucleotides are TGTGCCAGCAGTTCCCTCGGGACTAGCGGTCCCTACGAGCAGTACTTC. This gives the protein CASSSLGTSGPYEQYF.

J is TRBJ1-2 and V is TRBV2; D is uncertain. The V end was cut by 7 bases, the J end by 4 bases, with 10 bases between. CDR1 is SNHLY, CDR2 FYNNEI, per germline. CDR3 size: 12 residues. This CDR3 reads CASIMRSYGYTF. In nucleotides, the CDR3 is TGTGCCAGCATTATGCGATCCTATGGCTACACCTTC.

This chain joins TRBV6-5 and TRBJ2-1, with TRBD2 as a possible D gene (6 bases). The V gene lost 6 bases and the J gene lost 8 bases, with 11 bases spanning the gap. The germline V gene encodes CDR1 MNHEY and CDR2 SVGAGI. This CDR3 has 12 amino acids. The CDR3 protein is CASSLGRDEQFF. The CDR3 DNA sequence: TGTGCCAGCAGCCTCGGGAGAGATGAGCAGTTCTTC.

A single count supports this clone. The chain joins TRBV10-1 to TRBJ2-7, with a weak D call TRBD1 (5 bases). The CDR3 loop spans 15 amino acids. CDR1 WNHNN and CDR2 SYGVQD come from the germline V gene (reference sequence). V was pared by 3 bases and J by 0 bases, with 12 bases between. The CDR3 is CASSDHQGGSYEQYF. The CDR3 DNA sequence: TGCGCCAGCAGTGACCACCAGGGTGGCTCCTACGAGCAGTACTTC.

The chain joins TRBV30 to TRBJ1-6; TRBD1 matches 7 bases. CDR1 and CDR2 from the germline V gene are GTSNPN and SVGIG (reference sequence). The V segment lost 4 bases and the J segment 7 bases; nucleotides outside the gene matches: 10. The CDR3 spans 15 residues. In nucleotides, the CDR3 is TGTGCCTGGACGGCGGACAGGCGTACAAATTCACCCCTCCACTTT. Translated: CAWTADRRTNSPLHF. Together with reference TRBV30 and TRBJ1-6, the CDR3 gives the full variable domain: SQTIHQWPATLVQPVGSPLSLECTVEGTSNPNLYWYRQAAGRGLQLLFYSVGIGQISSEVPQNLSASRPQDRQFILSSKKLLLSDSGFYLCAWTADRRTNSPLHFGNGTRLTVT.

This clone was seen only once. Additional DNA sequences in this sample encode the identical CDR3. The rearrangement links TRBV18 to TRBJ1-5; 10 nucleotides agree with TRBD1. J lost 4 bases, V lost 3 bases, and 0 bases had no gene match. The V gene's germline CDR1 is KGHSH and CDR2 LQKENI. This CDR3 has 14 residues. CDR3 in amino acids: CASSPGQGNQPQHF. In nucleotides, the CDR3 is TGTGCCAGCTCACCGGGACAGGGGAATCAGCCCCAGCATTTT.

This sequence joins TRBV14 and TRBJ1-6; D perhaps matches TRBD1 (6 bases). The length of the CDR3 is 15 residues. V was shortened by 3 bases and J by 2 bases, with 8 bases between the two germline ends. Germline V lookup: CDR1 SGHDN, CDR2 FVKESK. The CDR3 loop is CASSQGATYNSPLHF. CDR3 in DNA: TGTGCCAGCAGCCAGGGGGCAACCTATAATTCACCCCTCCACTTT. Drawing the rest from reference TRBV14 and TRBJ1-6, the complete variable domain is EAGVTQFPSHSVIEKGQTVTLRCDPISGHDNLYWYRRVMGKEIKFLLHFVKESKQDESGMPNNRFLAERTGGTYSTLKVQPAELEDSGVYFCASSQGATYNSPLHFGNGTRLTVT.

Details on this clone: The junction and the germline gene differ at one end; a read error may be behind it. The gene calls are TRBV18 and TRBJ2-7; D unresolved. The CDR3 length is 13 residues. The germline gives CDR1 KGHSH, CDR2 LQKENI. CDR3 region: CASSPPSLYEQYF. The CDR3 DNA sequence: TGTGCCAGCTCCCCACCGAGCCTCTACGAGCAGTACTTC.

V gene TRBV7-3 combines with J gene TRBJ2-1; TRBD2 matches 11 bases. Looked up from germline, CDR1 is SGHTA and CDR2 is FQGTGA. The CDR3 totals 16 residues. With 2 bases clipped from V and 8 bases from J, the junction kept 8 bases outside the gene matches. The CDR3, as DNA: TGTGCCAGCAGCTTACTAGCGGGAGGCGTTGGGGATGAGCAGTTCTTC. Its protein is CASSLLAGGVGDEQFF.

The CDR3 is CASSLGRDVYEQYF. CDR3 DNA: TGTGCCAGCAGCTTGGGGCGGGACGTCTACGAGCAGTACTTC. This sequence joins TRBV5-6 and TRBJ2-7, with D perhaps matching TRBD2 (6 bases). This CDR3 comprises 14 residues. Trimming removed 0 bases from V and 3 bases from J, with 10 bases in between. Germline-derived CDR1 and CDR2 are SGHDT and YYEEEE.